This T cell receptor (beta chain) came from a study of blood T cell repertoires in COVID-19. This CDR3 spans 13 amino acids. V was cut by 8 bases and J by 0 bases, with 10 bases left in between. Germline V gene data show CDR1 as KGHSH and CDR2 as LQKENI. This table comes from immunoSEQ multiplex PCR, and its TCRdb copy is limited to in-frame clones, with some not included. The sample includes hundreds of thousands of clones, over 70% of them seen just once. The sequenced material came from peripheral blood. The receptor was isolated from a woman aged 40 to 55 who had recovered from COVID-19. The V and J genes are TRBV18 and TRBJ1-1; D is perhaps TRBD1 (5 bases). CDR3 sequence (DNA): TGTGCCAGCACCGGACAAGTGAACACTGAAGCTTTCTTT. It codes for CASTGQVNTEAFF.